Listed here are 23 T cell receptor beta chains from one sample, sequenced in a study of control samples from healthy donors and cancer patients. Assay used: immunoSEQ multiplex PCR; TCRdb lists only in-frame clones, some missing. The table shows more than 35,000 clones, with approximately 94% occurring only once. Sequencing input: blood. These receptor sequences come from a man in his sixties in good health.

The chain joins TRBV7-3 to TRBJ2-1, with 10 bases matching TRBD2. With V trimmed by 1 base and J by 8 bases, 5 bases remained unmatched. CDR3 length: 15 residues. Germline CDR1 SGHTA, CDR2 FQGTGA. The CDR3 sequence: CASSLSPSGSDEQFF. CDR3 nucleotides: TGTGCCAGCAGCTTAAGCCCTAGCGGGAGTGATGAGCAGTTCTTC.

The chain recombines TRBV18 with TRBJ2-7, with TRBD1 identical over 7 bases. With 6 bases clipped from V and 5 bases from J, the junction kept 4 bases outside the gene matches. This CDR3 is built from 12 residues. Germline lookup yields CDR1 KGHSH and CDR2 LQKENI. The chain's CDR3 is CASSLTGDEQYF. CDR3 coding DNA: TGTGCCAGCTCCCTAACAGGGGACGAGCAGTACTTC.

In its sample, this clone was seen once. The CDR3 bases are TGTGCCAGCAGCCAAGTGGGTCGCACAGATACGCAGTATTTT. The encoded protein is CASSQVGRTDTQYF. The chain combines TRBV14 with TRBJ2-3; the D is unclear. V gave up 1 base and J gave up 1 base, with 6 bases separating them. The CDR3 is 14 residues long. The germline V gene encodes CDR1 SGHDN and CDR2 FVKESK.

This clone was observed a single time. The V and J genes are TRBV5-6 and TRBJ2-7; D is possibly TRBD1 (5 bases). Germline loops: CDR1 SGHDT, CDR2 YYEEEE. Trimming shortened V by 4 bases and J by 6 bases, and 14 bases separated the two germline ends. The CDR3 sequence is 13 residues long. CDR3 nucleotide sequence: TGTGCCAGCAGCCAAAGGGGTATCAGCGAGCAGTACTTC. Translated: CASSQRGISEQYF.

The CDR3: CASRSNEKLFF. CDR3 sequence (DNA): TGTGCCAGCAGGTCGAATGAAAAACTGTTTTTT. The chain is built from TRBV27 and TRBJ1-4; no reliable D call. CDR1 is MNHEY, CDR2 SMNVEV, per germline (reference sequence). The CDR3 is 11 amino acids. Trimming cost V 6 bases and J 5 bases, with 4 bases left between them.

This sequence joins TRBV7-9 and TRBJ1-2; no definite D call. This CDR3 is built from 15 residues. With 1 base removed from V and 4 bases from J, the gap between germline ends came to 13 bases. Germline CDR1 and CDR2: SEHNR and FQNEAQ (reference sequence). CDR3 DNA: TGTGCCAGCAGCTTAGAATCGGGCCTAACCTATGGCTACACCTTC. Translating gives CASSLESGLTYGYTF.

V usage is TRBV29-1 and J usage is TRBJ2-2; TRBD1 or TRBD2 may be the D gene (5 bases each). Germline lookup yields CDR1 SQVTM and CDR2 ANQGSEA. Between the trimmed V and J ends, which lost 4 bases and 0 bases, there was a span of 9 bases. The CDR3 runs to 14 residues. CDR3 DNA sequence: TGCAGCGTTGGAGGGACGGCGAACACCGGGGAGCTGTTTTTT. Translation gives CSVGGTANTGELFF.

V and J are TRBV28 and TRBJ2-7; possibly TRBD2 for D (7 bases). Germline CDR1 reads MDHEN; CDR2 reads SYDVKM. V was pared by 8 bases and J by 1 base, with 15 bases between. The CDR3 runs 14 residues. The CDR3 sequence: CASSGGDKSYEQYF. CDR3 DNA: TGTGCCAGCTCTGGGGGGGACAAATCCTACGAGCAGTACTTC.

The chain couples TRBV15 to TRBJ2-5; D is possibly TRBD1 (6 bases). The ends were cut back, 0 bases at V and 4 bases at J, with 6 bases in the middle. This CDR3 has 13 residues. The V gene's germline CDR1 is LNHNV and CDR2 YYDKDF (reference sequence). The CDR3 coding sequence is TGTGCCACCAGCAGAGACAGGGGAGAGACCCAGTACTTC. This codes for CATSRDRGETQYF.

The chain is built from TRBV6-6 and TRBJ1-2; D unresolved. CDR3 length: 15 amino acids. V was shortened by 4 bases and J by 8 bases, with 20 bases between the two germline ends. Germline V CDR1 and CDR2: MNHNY, SVGAGI (reference sequence). CDR3 nucleotide sequence: TGTGCCAGCAGTTTCATTCCAGCGAAGGCCGAGGGCTACACCTTC. This codes for CASSFIPAKAEGYTF.

This chain links TRBV11-3 with TRBJ2-7; either TRBD1 or TRBD2 may fit D (6 bases each). The CDR3 covers 12 residues. Germline assignment: CDR1 SGHNT and CDR2 YENEEA. V was pared by 3 bases and J by 9 bases, with 12 bases between. CDR3 in amino acids: CASSLGGGWQYF. CDR3 nucleotide sequence: TGTGCCAGCAGCTTGGGGGGCGGCTGGCAGTACTTC.

The rearrangement joins TRBV2 to TRBJ1-6, with 10 bases aligning to TRBD1. The CDR3 has 13 amino acids. Germline-derived CDR1 and CDR2 are SNHLY and FYNNEI. V shed 4 bases, J shed 9 bases, and the junction held 0 bases outside the gene matches. The CDR3, as DNA: TGTGCCAGCAGTGGGGACAGGGGTTCACCCCTCCACTTT. This translates into CASSGDRGSPLHF.

The DNA of the CDR3 is TGTGCCAGCAGCTCGCCACCGGGACGAAATAATTCACCCCTCCACTTT. Residues: CASSSPPGRNNSPLHF. This chain connects TRBV7-2 to TRBJ1-6; the D gene is possibly TRBD1 (5 bases). The CDR3 runs to 16 residues. Germline V gene lookup returns CDR1 SGHTA and CDR2 FQGNSA. V dropped 4 bases and J dropped 5 bases, with 15 bases sitting between them.

The rearrangement links TRBV6-6 to TRBJ2-1; 8 positions match TRBD1. V lost 4 bases, J lost 3 bases, and 8 bases stayed unmatched. Germline values: CDR1 MNHNY, CDR2 SVGAGI (reference sequence). CDR3 length equals 16 residues. CDR3 loop: CASSFYGQGHYNEQFF. The CDR3, as DNA: TGTGCCAGCAGTTTCTACGGACAGGGCCACTACAATGAGCAGTTCTTC.

V usage is TRBV3-1 (or the pseudogene TRBV3-2) and J usage is TRBJ1-1; 7 bases are a match to TRBD1. After removal of 2 bases from V and 2 bases from J, the junction contained 8 bases not matched to a gene. Germline V gene data show CDR1 as LGHDT and CDR2 as YNNKEL (reference sequence). There are 16 residues in the CDR3. The CDR3 region is CASSQPIYRGNTEAFF. The CDR3 coding sequence is TGTGCCAGCAGCCAACCTATCTACAGGGGTAACACTGAAGCTTTCTTT.

There are a few counts of this clone. The chain combines TRBV5-4 with TRBJ2-7; D is unresolved. V shed 0 bases and J shed 0 bases, with 10 bases lying between them. Germline V gene lookup returns CDR1 SGHNT and CDR2 YYREEE (reference sequence). The CDR3 totals 15 residues. The CDR3 coding sequence is TGTGCCAGCAGCTTGGGGACGCTGAGCTCCTACGAGCAGTACTTC. Its translation: CASSLGTLSSYEQYF.

This clone came up a few times. The chain is built from TRBV7-9 and TRBJ2-7, with 7 bases lining up with TRBD1. V shed 5 bases, J shed 3 bases, and the junction held 1 base outside the gene matches. The germline V gene encodes CDR1 SEHNR and CDR2 FQNEAQ (reference sequence). The CDR3 has 12 residues. CDR3 amino acids: CASSGQDYEQYF. The CDR3 coding sequence is TGTGCCAGCAGCGGACAGGACTACGAGCAGTACTTC.

V and J are TRBV7-2 and TRBJ2-5; D ambiguous. The germline CDR1 and CDR2 sequences are SGHTA and FQGNSA. The CDR3 runs 14 residues. The germline V and J ends were trimmed by 5 bases and 0 bases, with 10 bases remaining between them. The CDR3 spells CASSVSPYQETQYF. As DNA, the CDR3 is TGTGCCAGCAGCGTTAGCCCGTACCAAGAGACCCAGTACTTC. Variable domain in full (rest from reference TRBV7-2 and TRBJ2-5): GAGVSQSPSNKVTEKGKDVELRCDPISGHTALYWYRQSLGQGLEFLIYFQGNSAPDKSGLPSDRFSAERTGGSVSTLTIQRTQQEDSAVYLCASSVSPYQETQYFGPGTRLLVL.

The chain is built from TRBV6-2 or TRBV6-3 and TRBJ2-3; D is possibly TRBD2 (6 bases). Trimming removed 8 bases at V and 4 bases at J, with 10 bases between. Per the germline V gene, CDR1 is MNHEY and CDR2 is SVGEGT. This CDR3 spans 12 amino acids. CDR3 region: CASCPGADTQYF. In DNA form, the CDR3 reads TGTGCCAGCTGCCCGGGAGCAGATACGCAGTATTTT.

In this sample, this clone turned up once. This chain joins TRBV5-6 and TRBJ2-7; D is unresolved. CDR3 length: 12 amino acids. Trimming stripped 2 bases from V and 4 bases from J, with 7 bases between. Germline V gene sequence: CDR1 SGHDT, CDR2 YYEEEE. The DNA for the CDR3 is TGTGCCAGCAGCTTTCAATTATACGAGCAGTACTTC. Amino acids: CASSFQLYEQYF.

The chain joins TRBV30 to TRBJ2-1; D not certain. Trimming removed 2 bases at V and 3 bases at J, with 8 bases between. The CDR3 extends over 13 amino acids. Per germline, CDR1 GTSNPN and CDR2 SVGIG (reference sequence). The CDR3 nucleotides are TGTGCCTGGAGTCCGGTTTTCTACAATGAGCAGTTCTTC. This translates into CAWSPVFYNEQFF.

The genes are TRBV5-6 and TRBJ2-4; TRBD1 might be the D (7 bases). From germline, CDR1 is SGHDT and CDR2 YYEEEE. The CDR3 has 19 residues. V lost 3 bases and J lost 0, with 22 bases in between. CDR3: CASSSWTGPGAVAKNIQYF. The CDR3 DNA reads TGTGCCAGCAGCTCTTGGACAGGTCCGGGGGCGGTAGCCAAAAACATTCAGTACTTC.

V and J are TRBV27 and TRBJ2-7; no definite D call. This CDR3 region has 11 residues. CDR1 and CDR2 from the germline V gene are MNHEY and SMNVEV (reference sequence). Trimming pared 6 bases from V and 5 bases from J, leaving 8 bases between. CDR3 amino acids: CASRDVHEQYF. In nucleotides, the CDR3 is TGTGCCAGCAGGGACGTTCACGAGCAGTACTTC.